This TCR beta chain was sequenced during a study of shared clonotypes between healthy human individuals. Study-wide context: The composition of the donors was a couple of women and a few men aged 18 to 49.

V trimming: 3 bases; J trimming: 5 bases; junction bases outside the gene matches: 7. The CDR3 runs 15 residues. Germline CDR1 reads SGHVS; CDR2 reads FQNEAQ. Several immunoSEQ plates held equal portions of the genomic DNA taken from each subset. Clones were sequenced by immunoSEQ multiplex PCR, and TCRdb holds only the in-frame ones, with some missing. The sample holds about 2.3 million clones, just under 95% seen once. The TCR comes from a man younger than 35 in good health. Some clones in this sample may be carry-over from other donors' samples. Sequencing was done on a sample of naive CD4+ T cells from PBMCs. The subset here: CD45RA+ positively selected. This chain joins TRBV7-8 and TRBJ1-5, with 7 nucleotides matching TRBD1. The CDR3 loop is CASSFADRRDQPQHF. In nucleotides, the CDR3 is TGTGCCAGCAGCTTTGCGGACAGGAGAGATCAGCCCCAGCATTTT. The full variable domain, completed using reference TRBV7-8 and TRBJ1-5, is GAGVSQSPRYKVAKRGQDVALRCDPISGHVSLFWYQQALGQGPEFLTYFQNEAQLDKSGLPSDRFFAERPEGSVSTLKIQRTQQEDSAVYLCASSFADRRDQPQHFGDGTRLSIL.